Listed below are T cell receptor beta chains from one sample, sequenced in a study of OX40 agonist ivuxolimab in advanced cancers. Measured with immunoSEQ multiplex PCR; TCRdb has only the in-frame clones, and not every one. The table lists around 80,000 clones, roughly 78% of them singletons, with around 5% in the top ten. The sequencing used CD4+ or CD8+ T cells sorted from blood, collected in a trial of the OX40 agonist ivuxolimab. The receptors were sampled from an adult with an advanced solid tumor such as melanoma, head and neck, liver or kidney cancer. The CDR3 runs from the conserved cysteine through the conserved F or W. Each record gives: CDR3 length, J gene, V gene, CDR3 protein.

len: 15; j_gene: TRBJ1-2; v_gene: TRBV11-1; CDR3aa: CASSANRGQDYGYTF
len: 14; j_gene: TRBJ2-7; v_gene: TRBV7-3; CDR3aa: CASSFVTRSYEQYF
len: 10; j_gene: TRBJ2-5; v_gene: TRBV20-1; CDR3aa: CSARGPAQYF
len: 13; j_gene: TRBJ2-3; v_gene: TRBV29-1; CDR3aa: CSVWDRSTDTQYF
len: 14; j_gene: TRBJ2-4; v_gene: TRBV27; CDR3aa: CASSQGAAKNIQYF
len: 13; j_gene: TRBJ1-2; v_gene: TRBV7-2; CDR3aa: CASSLEANYGYTF
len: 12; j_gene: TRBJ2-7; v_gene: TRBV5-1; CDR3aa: CASSLGGYEQYF
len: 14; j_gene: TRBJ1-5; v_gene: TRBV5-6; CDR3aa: CASSLAQGYQPQHF
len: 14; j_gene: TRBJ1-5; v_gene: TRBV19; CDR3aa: CASSTSQGNQPQHF
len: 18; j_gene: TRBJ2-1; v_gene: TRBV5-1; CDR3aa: CASSLTSGGVSSYNEQFF
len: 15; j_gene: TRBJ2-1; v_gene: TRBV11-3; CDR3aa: CASSKQGATPNEQFF
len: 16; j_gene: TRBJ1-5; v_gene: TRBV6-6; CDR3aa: CASSPPRPPRDQPQHF
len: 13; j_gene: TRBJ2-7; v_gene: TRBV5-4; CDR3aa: CASSSSSSYEQYF
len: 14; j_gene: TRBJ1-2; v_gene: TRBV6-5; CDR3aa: CASSQTAYNYGYTF
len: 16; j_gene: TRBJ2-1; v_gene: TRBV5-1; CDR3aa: CASSLAGGTAANEQFF
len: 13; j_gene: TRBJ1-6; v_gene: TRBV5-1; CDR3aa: CASRVGADSPLHF
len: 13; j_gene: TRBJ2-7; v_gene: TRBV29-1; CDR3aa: CSVEGRFSYEQYF
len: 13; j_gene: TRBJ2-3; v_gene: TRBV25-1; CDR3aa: CASSASGTDTQYF
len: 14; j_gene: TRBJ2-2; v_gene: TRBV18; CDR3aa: CASSTGVNTGELFF
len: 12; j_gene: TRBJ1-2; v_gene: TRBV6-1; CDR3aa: CASSAGEGGYTF
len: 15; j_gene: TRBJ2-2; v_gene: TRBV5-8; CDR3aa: CASSRQQGWTGELFF
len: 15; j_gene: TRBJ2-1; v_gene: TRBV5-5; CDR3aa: CASSLLANSYNEQFF
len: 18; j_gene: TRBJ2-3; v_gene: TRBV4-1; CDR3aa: CASSQDPSFPGGTDTQYF
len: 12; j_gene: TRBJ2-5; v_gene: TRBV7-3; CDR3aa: CASSSEGGTQYF
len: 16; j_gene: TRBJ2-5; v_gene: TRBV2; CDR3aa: CASSTDRGGGQETQYF
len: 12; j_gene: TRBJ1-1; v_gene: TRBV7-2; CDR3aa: CASSPEYTEAFF
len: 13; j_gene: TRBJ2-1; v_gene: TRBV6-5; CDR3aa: CASRFSGANEQFF
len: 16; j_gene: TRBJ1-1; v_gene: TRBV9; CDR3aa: CASSTYGAGGMTEAFF
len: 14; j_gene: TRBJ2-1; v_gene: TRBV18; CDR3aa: CASAGTSGYNEQFF
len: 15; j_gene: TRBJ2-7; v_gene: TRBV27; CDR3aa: CASSTNQGGTYEQYF
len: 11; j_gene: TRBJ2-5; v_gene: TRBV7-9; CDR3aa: CASSGGETQYF
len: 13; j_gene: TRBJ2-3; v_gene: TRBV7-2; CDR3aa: CASSPRQTDTQYF
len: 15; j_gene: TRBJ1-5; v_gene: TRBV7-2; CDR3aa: CASSLAFGNNQPQHF
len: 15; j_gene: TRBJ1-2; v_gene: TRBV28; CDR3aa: CASSDPGQAGYGYTF
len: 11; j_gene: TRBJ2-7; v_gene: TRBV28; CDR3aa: CASTLGYEQYF
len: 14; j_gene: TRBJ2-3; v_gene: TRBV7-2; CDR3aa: CASGANPDTDTQYF
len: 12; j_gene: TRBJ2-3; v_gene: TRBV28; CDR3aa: CASSSVTDTQYF
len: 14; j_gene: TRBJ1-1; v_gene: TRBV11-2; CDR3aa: CASRITGTNTEAFF
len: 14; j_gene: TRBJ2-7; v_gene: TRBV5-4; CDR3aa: CASSSGTGGYEQYF
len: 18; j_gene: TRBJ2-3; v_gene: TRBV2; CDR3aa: CASSDTGLAGDTTDTQYF
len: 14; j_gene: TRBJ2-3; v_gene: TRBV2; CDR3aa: CASSDQGRSDTQYF
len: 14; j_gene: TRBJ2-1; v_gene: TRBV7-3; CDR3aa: CASSSTGSYNEQFF
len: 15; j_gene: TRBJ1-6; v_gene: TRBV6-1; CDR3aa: CASREDMSVWGPLHF
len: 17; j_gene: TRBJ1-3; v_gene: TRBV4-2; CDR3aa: CASSQEGRQGSGNTIYF